The text below deals with one TCR beta chain. This specimen comes from a study of human T cells and chemical hapten exposure. Study-wide background: Mostly female, the patients presented with alopecia areata, totalis or universalis.

From germline, CDR1 is KGHDR and CDR2 SFDVKD. Trimming cost V 5 bases and J 12 bases, with 16 bases left between them. This CDR3 has 14 residues. MiXCR, applied by TCRdb to the RACE reads, yields one record per CDR3 protein. The repertoire holds a few hundred thousand distinct CDR3 sequences, with about 6% as singletons. Time point given: patch test 2, 6 weeks after DPC sensitization. Treatment given: therapeutic diphenylcyclopropenone sensitization with weekly scalp DPC. This clonotype originated in a woman aged 18-35 years with alopecia areata. Some clones in this sample may be carry-over from other donors' samples. The sample was whole blood, taken in connection with sensitization to the hapten diphenylcyclopropenone (DPC). V gene TRBV24-1 combines with J gene TRBJ2-6, with D possibly TRBD1 on 5 matching bases. This chain's CDR3 is CATSVGREGAVLTF. CDR3 in DNA: TGTGCCACCAGTGTGGGTAGGGAAGGGGCCGTCCTGACTTTC.